This entry describes one T cell receptor (beta chain). Germline values: CDR1 SGHAT, CDR2 FQDESV (reference sequence). CDR3 length: 12 residues. Trimming shortened V by 4 bases and J by 3 bases, and 6 bases separated the two germline ends. Generated by immunoSEQ multiplex PCR, the TCRdb table keeps only in-frame clones and is missing some. There are about 130,000 clones in the sample; about 91% occur only once, and approximately 2.1% lies in the top ten. The record originates from a study of T cell responses to AZD1222 COVID-19 vaccine. Sequenced here: peripheral blood, sampled on day 0 of AZD1222 vaccination. The chain carries TRBV11-1 and TRBJ1-2; the D is unclear. The sequence came from an adult in good health. The CDR3 DNA reads TGTGCCAGCAGCTCCATTGACTATGGCTACACCTTC. Protein: CASSSIDYGYTF.